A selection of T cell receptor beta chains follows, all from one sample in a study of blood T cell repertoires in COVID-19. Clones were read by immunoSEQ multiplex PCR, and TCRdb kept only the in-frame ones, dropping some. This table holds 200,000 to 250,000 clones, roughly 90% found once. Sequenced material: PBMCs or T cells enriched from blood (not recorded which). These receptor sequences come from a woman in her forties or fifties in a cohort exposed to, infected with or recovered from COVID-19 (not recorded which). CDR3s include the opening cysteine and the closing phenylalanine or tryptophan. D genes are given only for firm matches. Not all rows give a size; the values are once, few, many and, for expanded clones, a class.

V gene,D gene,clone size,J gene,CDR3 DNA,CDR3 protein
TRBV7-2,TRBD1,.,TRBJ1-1,TGTGCCAGCAGCTTAGTGAACAGGGGGACTGAAGCTTTCTTT,CASSLVNRGTEAFF
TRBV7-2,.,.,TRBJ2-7,TGTGCCAGCAGCTTACGAGCTTTCGGGGTATCGAACGAGCAGTACTTC,CASSLRAFGVSNEQYF
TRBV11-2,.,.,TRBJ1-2,TGTGCCAGCAGCCCCCAGGGCCAGGGGCTCGGCTATGGCTACACCTTC,CASSPQGQGLGYGYTF
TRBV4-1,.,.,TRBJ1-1,TGCGCCAGCAGCCAAGATGACCTGGGAGACACTGAAGCTTTCTTT,CASSQDDLGDTEAFF
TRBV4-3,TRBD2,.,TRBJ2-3,TGCGCCAGCAGCAACAGACTAGCGGGGGGAGGCACAGATACGCAGTATTTT,CASSNRLAGGGTDTQYF
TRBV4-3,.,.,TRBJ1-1,TGCGCCAGCAGCCAGGCCGGGTTATTGAACACTGAAGCTTTCTTT,CASSQAGLLNTEAFF
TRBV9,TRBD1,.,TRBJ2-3,TGTGCCAGCAGCGTAGCTAAGGGACAGATTAGCACAGATACGCAGTATTTT,CASSVAKGQISTDTQYF
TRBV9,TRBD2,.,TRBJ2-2,TGTGCCAGCAGCGTAGGAAGCGGGACGAACACCGGGGAGCTGTTTTTT,CASSVGSGTNTGELFF
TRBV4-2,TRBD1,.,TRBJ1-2,TGTGCCAGCAGCCAAGATAGGGCGACAGGGGCCGGTGGCTACACCTTC,CASSQDRATGAGGYTF
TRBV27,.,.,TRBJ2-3,TGTGCCAGCAGTTCGGCAGATACGCAGTATTTT,CASSSADTQYF
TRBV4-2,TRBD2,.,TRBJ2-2,TGTGCCAGCAGCCAAGAACCTAGCGGGGGGCACGGCGGGGAGCTGTTTTTT,CASSQEPSGGHGGELFF
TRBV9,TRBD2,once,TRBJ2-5,TGTGCCAGCAGTGACCGACTAGCGGGGGCAGAGACCCAGTACTTC,CASSDRLAGAETQYF
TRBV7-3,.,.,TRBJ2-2,TGTGCCAGCAGCTTGTCCAGGGAGAACACCGGGGAGCTGTTTTTT,CASSLSRENTGELFF
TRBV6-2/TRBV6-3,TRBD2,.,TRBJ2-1,TGTGCCAGCAGTTTAGCTAGCGGGGGGCTTCTAAATTCCTACAATGAGCAGTTCTTC,CASSLASGGLLNSYNEQFF
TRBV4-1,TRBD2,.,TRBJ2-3,TGCGCCAGCAGCCCCCCTGGCGGGGGGGCCTACACAGATACGCAGTATTTT,CASSPPGGGAYTDTQYF
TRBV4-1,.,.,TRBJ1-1,TGCGCCAGCAGCCAAGTTGCCCAGAGAAGGGACTACACTGAAGCTTTCTTT,CASSQVAQRRDYTEAFF